This TCR beta chain originates from a study of technical replicates of blood from several donors. Germline values: CDR1 LGHNA, CDR2 YNFKEQ. V gave up 4 bases and J gave up 6 bases; unmatched junction bases: 8. There are 15 residues in the CDR3. Profiled with immunoSEQ multiplex PCR; TCRdb holds only in-frame clones, not every one. The sample lists roughly 80,000 clones, approximately 93% occurring once. The chain combines TRBV4-2 with TRBJ2-3; 9 bases line up with TRBD2. This clonotype was sampled from a human donor in good health. The sample was T cells isolated from PBMCs. The DNA for the CDR3 is TGTGCCAGCAGCCTAATAGCGGGAGATCCCGATACGCAGTATTTT. It translates to CASSLIAGDPDTQYF.